Listed below are T cell receptor beta chains from one sample, sequenced in a study of blood T cell repertoires in COVID-19. Some clones are missing from TCRdb's copy, which holds only in-frame ones; the method was immunoSEQ multiplex PCR. The sample has 150,000 or so clones; 85% to 95% are singletons. Sequenced material: peripheral blood. Source of these receptors: a woman aged 60-75 years with COVID-19, enrolled during active disease. CDR3s include the opening cysteine and the closing phenylalanine or tryptophan. Each record gives: clone size, D gene, V gene, J gene, CDR3 DNA, CDR3 protein. The D gene is left open where the match is weak. A row's size may be missing; if present it is once, few, many or a size class.

size: -; D: TRBD1; V: TRBV2; J: TRBJ1-2; DNA: TGTGCCAGCAGTGGAGACAGGGGGGCAGGCTATGGCTACACCTTC; CDR3: CASSGDRGAGYGYTF
size: -; D: TRBD1; V: TRBV6-2/TRBV6-3; J: TRBJ1-2; DNA: TGTGCCAGCAGTTCCCGGACAGGGGCCCTTGATGGCTACACCTTC; CDR3: CASSSRTGALDGYTF
size: -; D: -; V: TRBV12-3/TRBV12-4; J: TRBJ1-2; DNA: TGTGCCAGCAGTTTGTCCCTTTGGGGCGGCTACACCTTC; CDR3: CASSLSLWGGYTF
size: once; D: TRBD1; V: TRBV4-3; J: TRBJ1-4; DNA: TGCGCCAGCAGCCAAGATATCAGGGGGGTCCGGGAAAAACTGTTTTTT; CDR3: CASSQDIRGVREKLFF
size: -; D: -; V: TRBV5-6; J: TRBJ2-7; DNA: TGTGCCAGCAGCCCAAATAGGGAGCTCACCTACGAGCAGTACTTC; CDR3: CASSPNRELTYEQYF
size: -; D: TRBD2; V: TRBV27; J: TRBJ2-7; DNA: TGTGCCAGCAGTTTTCGGGGAGGGCGCGTCGAGCAGTACTTC; CDR3: CASSFRGGRVEQYF
size: -; D: TRBD1; V: TRBV14; J: TRBJ2-2; DNA: TGTGCCAGCAGCCCAAACAGGGGCCAAGCGAACACCGGGGAGCTGTTTTTT; CDR3: CASSPNRGQANTGELFF
size: -; D: TRBD2; V: TRBV6-5; J: TRBJ2-5; DNA: TGTGCCAGCAGTTACCTTGGGACTAGCATCGGGACCCAGTACTTC; CDR3: CASSYLGTSIGTQYF
size: -; D: -; V: TRBV5-6; J: TRBJ2-5; DNA: TGTGCCAGCAGCTTGGTTGGCGACAGTGTAGAGACCCAGTACTTC; CDR3: CASSLVGDSVETQYF
size: -; D: TRBD1; V: TRBV29-1; J: TRBJ1-2; DNA: TGCAGCGTCGAGCCAGGGGGTAATGGCTACACCTTC; CDR3: CSVEPGGNGYTF
size: -; D: TRBD2; V: TRBV20-1; J: TRBJ2-3; DNA: TGCAGTGCTAGTCCTTCTAGCGGCCCAGGCGATACGCAGTATTTT; CDR3: CSASPSSGPGDTQYF
size: few; D: -; V: TRBV3-1/TRBV3-2; J: TRBJ2-2; DNA: TGTGCCAGCAGCCAAGCCCCACAGCAGAACACCGGGGAGCTGTTTTTT; CDR3: CASSQAPQQNTGELFF
size: -; D: TRBD1; V: TRBV15; J: TRBJ1-5; DNA: TGTGCCACCAGCCAACAGGGGGTCGAGTCCCAGCATTTT; CDR3: CATSQQGVESQHF
size: -; D: TRBD1; V: TRBV6-5; J: TRBJ2-5; DNA: TGTGCCAGCAGTTCCACCCCGACAGGGGGTCAAGAGACCCAGTACTTC; CDR3: CASSSTPTGGQETQYF
size: -; D: -; V: TRBV7-7; J: TRBJ1-2; DNA: TGTGCTAGCAGCTTAGGTGGGGGGGCGGTGGCCTATGGCTACACCTTC; CDR3: CASSLGGGAVAYGYTF
size: -; D: -; V: TRBV7-9; J: TRBJ2-7; DNA: TGTGCCAGCAGCCCGGACAGCCTTTTGGAGCAGTACTTC; CDR3: CASSPDSLLEQYF
size: -; D: TRBD1; V: TRBV11-2; J: TRBJ1-6; DNA: TGTGCCAGCAGCGCGACAGGGGGCTGGAATTCACCCCTCCTCTTT; CDR3: CASSATGGWNSPLLF
size: -; D: -; V: TRBV7-9; J: TRBJ1-2; DNA: TGTGCCAGCAGCTCCAGGGGAGCGGGACTAACTAACTATGGCTACACCTTC; CDR3: CASSSRGAGLTNYGYTF
size: -; D: -; V: TRBV2; J: TRBJ1-5; DNA: TGTGCCAGCACTTTTGGACGGGACAATCAGCCCCAGCATTTT; CDR3: CASTFGRDNQPQHF
size: -; D: TRBD1; V: TRBV5-1; J: TRBJ1-1; DNA: TGCGCCAGCAGCTTGGGGACAGGGAGGACTACTGAAGCTTTCTTT; CDR3: CASSLGTGRTTEAFF
size: -; D: -; V: TRBV21-1; J: TRBJ2-2; DNA: TGTGCCAGCAGCAAAAGGAAGAAGGACACTACGAACACCGGGGAGCTGTTTTTT; CDR3: CASSKRKKDTTNTGELFF
size: -; D: -; V: TRBV11-2; J: TRBJ2-7; DNA: TGTGCCAGCAGCTTAGATCTGGCGGCGGGGGAGCAGTACTTC; CDR3: CASSLDLAAGEQYF
size: few; D: -; V: TRBV7-2; J: TRBJ1-6; DNA: TGTGCCAGCAGCTTACTGCTGAGCTCCTATAATTCACCCCTCCACTTT; CDR3: CASSLLLSSYNSPLHF
size: -; D: -; V: TRBV25-1; J: TRBJ2-3; DNA: TGTGCCAGCAGAAAGGCAGGGTCAGATACGCAGTATTTT; CDR3: CASRKAGSDTQYF
size: once; D: -; V: TRBV18; J: TRBJ1-2; DNA: TGTGCCAGCTCCCTAAGACAGGCCGTAGGTCACTATGGCTACACCTTC; CDR3: CASSLRQAVGHYGYTF
size: -; D: TRBD2; V: TRBV7-8; J: TRBJ2-7; DNA: TGTGCCAGCAGGCGCCGCGAGATTTCCTCGGCGGGGGATTCCTACGAGCAGTACTTC; CDR3: CASRRREISSAGDSYEQYF
size: -; D: TRBD1; V: TRBV5-1; J: TRBJ1-3; DNA: TGCGCCAGCACCTGGGCCCCGTCCCAGGGGGGCTCTGGAAACACCATATATTTT; CDR3: CASTWAPSQGGSGNTIYF
size: -; D: -; V: TRBV7-3; J: TRBJ1-1; DNA: TGTGCCAGCAGCTTGGGGGGGTCGAACACTGAAGCTTTCTTT; CDR3: CASSLGGSNTEAFF
size: -; D: TRBD1; V: TRBV6-6; J: TRBJ1-3; DNA: TGTGCCAGCAACCCAGGGGGCAAAAACACCATATATTTT; CDR3: CASNPGGKNTIYF
size: -; D: TRBD1; V: TRBV6-2/TRBV6-3; J: TRBJ1-4; DNA: TGTGCCAGCAGCCCTGGGACAGGGAAAAAACTGTTTTTT; CDR3: CASSPGTGKKLFF
size: -; D: TRBD2; V: TRBV7-8; J: TRBJ2-5; DNA: TGTGCCAGCAGCCGGGGGGACTACCAAGAGACCCAGTACTTC; CDR3: CASSRGDYQETQYF
size: -; D: -; V: TRBV13; J: TRBJ1-2; DNA: TGTGCCAGCAGCTTAGGAACCGGGGTCTATGGCTACACCTTC; CDR3: CASSLGTGVYGYTF
size: -; D: -; V: TRBV4-2; J: TRBJ2-2; DNA: TGTGCCAGCAGCCAACAAGTGGCAGGGTCGAACACCGGGGAGCTGTTTTTT; CDR3: CASSQQVAGSNTGELFF
size: -; D: -; V: TRBV5-6; J: TRBJ2-2; DNA: TGTGCCAGCAGCCCGGACACTAACACCGGGGAGCTGTTTTTT; CDR3: CASSPDTNTGELFF
size: -; D: TRBD1; V: TRBV19; J: TRBJ2-1; DNA: TGTGCCAGTAGTATAGCTTTCCGGGACAGGGGTTACAATGAGCAGTTCTTC; CDR3: CASSIAFRDRGYNEQFF
size: -; D: TRBD1; V: TRBV10-3; J: TRBJ1-1; DNA: TGTGCCATCAGGGGGACAGGGGAGAACACTGAAGCTTTCTTT; CDR3: CAIRGTGENTEAFF
size: -; D: -; V: TRBV19; J: TRBJ1-5; DNA: TGTGCCAGTAGTATAGAAGCCCTGGCAGGGTGGCATCAGCCCCAGCATTTT; CDR3: CASSIEALAGWHQPQHF
size: once; D: TRBD2; V: TRBV4-2; J: TRBJ2-5; DNA: TGTGCCAGCAGGGCCGGGGGGGCAGAACAAGAGACCCAGTACTTC; CDR3: CASRAGGAEQETQYF
size: -; D: TRBD1; V: TRBV5-1; J: TRBJ1-1; DNA: TGCGCCAGCAGCATATCACAGGGGAGGTACACTGAAGCTTTCTTT; CDR3: CASSISQGRYTEAFF
size: -; D: -; V: TRBV4-1; J: TRBJ1-1; DNA: TGCGCCAGCAGCCAAGAGCCCACCCTGGGGCTTGAAGCTTTCTTT; CDR3: CASSQEPTLGLEAFF
size: -; D: -; V: TRBV29-1; J: TRBJ2-3; DNA: TGCAGCGTTGACGCGGGTCCAGATACGCAGTATTTT; CDR3: CSVDAGPDTQYF
size: -; D: TRBD1; V: TRBV4-2; J: TRBJ1-2; DNA: TGTGCCAGCAGCCAAGTCGCCGGGACAGGGTGGGATGGCTACACCTTC; CDR3: CASSQVAGTGWDGYTF
size: -; D: -; V: TRBV14; J: TRBJ2-3; DNA: TGTGCCAGCAGCATTCGCTGGGCAGGGCGCACAGATACGCAGTATTTT; CDR3: CASSIRWAGRTDTQYF
size: -; D: TRBD2; V: TRBV6-2/TRBV6-3; J: TRBJ2-1; DNA: TGTGCCAGCAGTGGAACCTGGCGGGGGGGGCACAATGAGCAGTTCTTC; CDR3: CASSGTWRGGHNEQFF
size: -; D: -; V: TRBV7-2; J: TRBJ1-2; DNA: TGTGCCAGCAGCTTAACACCTAACTATGGCTACACCTTC; CDR3: CASSLTPNYGYTF
size: -; D: -; V: TRBV5-1; J: TRBJ1-6; DNA: TGCGCCAGCAGCTTGGGGTGGGGGCAAGACCTACCCCTCCACTTT; CDR3: CASSLGWGQDLPLHF
size: once; D: TRBD2; V: TRBV6-2/TRBV6-3; J: TRBJ2-2; DNA: TGTGCCAGCAGTTCACTAGCGGGGGGGTCCGGGGAGCTGTTTTTT; CDR3: CASSSLAGGSGELFF
size: -; D: -; V: TRBV6-1; J: TRBJ2-3; DNA: TGTGCCAGCAGTGCCCAGGAGGCCTCTAGCACAGATACGCAGTATTTT; CDR3: CASSAQEASSTDTQYF
size: -; D: TRBD1; V: TRBV6-5; J: TRBJ2-1; DNA: TGTGCCAGCAGACTATTGCTACAGGGGCACAATGAGCAGTTCTTC; CDR3: CASRLLLQGHNEQFF
size: -; D: -; V: TRBV7-2; J: TRBJ1-2; DNA: TGTGCCAGCAGCTCCCGACAGGTCAGCTATGGCTACACCTTC; CDR3: CASSSRQVSYGYTF
size: -; D: -; V: TRBV5-6; J: TRBJ2-3; DNA: TGTGCCAGCAGCTCCTACGGTGGAGGGGGCCTAGGCACAGATACGCAGTATTTT; CDR3: CASSSYGGGGLGTDTQYF
size: -; D: -; V: TRBV7-2; J: TRBJ1-3; DNA: TGTGCCAGCAGCCGTGGTGGGGCCGGTGGAAACACCATATATTTT; CDR3: CASSRGGAGGNTIYF
size: -; D: -; V: TRBV7-3; J: TRBJ1-1; DNA: TGTGCCAGCAGCCCGGACGGTGGGAGCACTGAAGCTTTCTTT; CDR3: CASSPDGGSTEAFF
size: -; D: -; V: TRBV6-5; J: TRBJ2-2; DNA: TGTGCCAGCAGTCGGGATATTAACACCGGGGAGCTGTTTTTT; CDR3: CASSRDINTGELFF
size: few; D: -; V: TRBV4-2; J: TRBJ2-7; DNA: TGTGCCAGCAGCCCAACCACATCAAGCTACGAGCAGTACTTC; CDR3: CASSPTTSSYEQYF
size: -; D: -; V: TRBV9; J: TRBJ1-1; DNA: TGTGCCAGCAGCCCTCGTGGGGGGAGCACTGAAGCTTTCTTT; CDR3: CASSPRGGSTEAFF
size: -; D: TRBD2; V: TRBV3-1/TRBV3-2; J: TRBJ2-3; DNA: TGTGCCAGCAGCCGGCGGCCTAGCGGGGGGATCACAGATACGCAGTATTTT; CDR3: CASSRRPSGGITDTQYF
size: -; D: -; V: TRBV6-2/TRBV6-3; J: TRBJ1-5; DNA: TGTGCCAGCAGTTACCCCGGGGGGTCCCTTCTTTGGACCCAGCATTTT; CDR3: CASSYPGGSLLWTQHF
size: -; D: TRBD2; V: TRBV27; J: TRBJ2-1; DNA: TGTGCCAGCAGGGGGATAGCGGGCGTCTACAATGAGCAGTTCTTC; CDR3: CASRGIAGVYNEQFF
size: -; D: -; V: TRBV11-2; J: TRBJ1-4; DNA: TGTGCCAGCAGCCACCGCGGATGGCGTCGAAACTCTAATGAAAAACTGTTTTTT; CDR3: CASSHRGWRRNSNEKLFF